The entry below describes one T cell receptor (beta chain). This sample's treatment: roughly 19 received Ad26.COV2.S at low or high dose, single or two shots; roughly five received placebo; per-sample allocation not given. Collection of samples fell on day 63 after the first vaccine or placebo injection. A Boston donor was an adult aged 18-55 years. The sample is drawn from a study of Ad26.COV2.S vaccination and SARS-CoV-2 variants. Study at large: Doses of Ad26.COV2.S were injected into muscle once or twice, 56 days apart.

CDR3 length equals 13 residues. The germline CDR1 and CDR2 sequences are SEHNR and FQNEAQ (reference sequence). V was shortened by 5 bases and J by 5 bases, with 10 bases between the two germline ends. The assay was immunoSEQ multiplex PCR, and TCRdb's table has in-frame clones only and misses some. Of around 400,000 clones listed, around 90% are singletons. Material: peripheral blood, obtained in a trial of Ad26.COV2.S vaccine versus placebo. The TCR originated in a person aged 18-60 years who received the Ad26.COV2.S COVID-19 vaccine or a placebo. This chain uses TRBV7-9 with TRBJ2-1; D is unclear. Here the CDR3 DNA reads TGTGCCAGCAGCGCTCCTTACAACAATGAGCAGTTCTTC. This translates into CASSAPYNNEQFF.